Following are 4 T cell receptor beta chains from one sample sequenced in a study of T cells in Graves' hyperthyroidism and ophthalmopathy. RNA transcripts gave rise to amplified TCR beta CDR3 regions. A set of HTBI primers served as the primers for a first-round RT-PCR of the TCR CDR3. TCRdb reprocessed the multiplex PCR reads with MiXCR, giving one entry per CDR3 protein. Seen here are some 400,000 distinct CDR3 sequences, over 11% observed once, and the top ten hold 11%. Input material: blood. The receptors originated from a woman aged 60-70 years with Graves' hyperthyroidism.

This clonotype showed up many times. The rearrangement links TRBV12-3 or TRBV12-4 to TRBJ1-1, with D perhaps TRBD1 (6 bases). V was trimmed by 4 bases and J by 0 bases, leaving 9 bases between them. CDR3 length: 14 residues. The CDR3 region has the DNA TGTGCCAGCAGTTCGTGGGGGCTGAACACTGAAGCTTTCTTT. Amino acids: CASSSWGLNTEAFF.

The table lists this clonotype with a few counts. A much larger clone lies one base from this, so it may be a read error. This chain uses TRBV18 with TRBJ1-1; TRBD1 agrees at 10 bases. V lost 0 bases and J lost 3; bases outside the gene matches: 1. Germline CDR1 is KGHSH and CDR2 is LQKENI. This CDR3 has 15 residues. The CDR3 DNA follows: TGTGCCAGCTCACCACCCGGGACAGGGGACACTGAAGCTTTCTTT. Translated, it gives CASSPPGTGDTEAFF.

The sample holds many counts of this clonotype. The rearrangement joins TRBV18 to TRBJ2-4; 7 bases align to TRBD2. CDR1 and CDR2 (germline): KGHSH, LQKENI. The CDR3 contains 14 residues. With V trimmed by 3 bases and J by 5 bases, 4 bases remained unmatched. The CDR3 bases are TGTGCCAGCTCACCCGGGGACTACGAAAACATTCAGTACTTC. Protein product: CASSPGDYENIQYF.

The table lists this clonotype with a few counts. The chain recombines TRBV5-6 with TRBJ1-5; possible D gene TRBD1, 5 bases. V lost 3 bases to trimming and J lost 1 base, with 14 bases between them. The CDR3 length is 16 residues. The germline V gene has CDR1 SGHDT and CDR2 YYEEEE. CDR3 nucleotide sequence: TGTGCCAGCAGCTCCTATGGGACCATAAGCAATCAGCCCCAGCATTTT. Its protein product is CASSSYGTISNQPQHF.